The 16 T cell receptor beta chains below come from one sample, sequenced in a study of blood T cell repertoires in COVID-19 (dated by TCRdb to 2020 to 2021). Receptors were amplified or captured by the immunoSEQ multiplex PCR assay. TCRdb's version of the immuneACCESS table is confined to in-frame rearrangements and falls short of the full clone set. An unresolved V gene accounts for under half of the shortfall where checked; the remainder is of unknown origin. For this sample the table gives around 300,000 clones, of which roughly 88% were detected only once. The ten largest clones add up to less than 6.5% of the sample. Sequencing used PBMCs or T cells enriched from blood (not recorded which). The source of these receptors is a young man who had recovered from COVID-19.

The gene calls are TRBV11-2 and TRBJ1-3; D uncertain. Germline assignment: CDR1 SGHAT and CDR2 FQNNGV. The V and J ends lost 0 bases and 0 bases respectively, with 9 bases between them. There are 16 residues in the CDR3. The CDR3 DNA reads as TGTGCCAGCAGCTTAGATTATAGGAGCTCTGGAAACACCATATATTTT. Translating it yields CASSLDYRSSGNTIYF.

The V and J genes are TRBV5-4 and TRBJ2-2; 9 bases align to TRBD2. Germline CDR1 and CDR2: SGHNT and YYREEE (reference sequence). The length of the CDR3 is 15 residues. The V gene end was trimmed by 10 bases and the J gene end by 4 bases; junction bases not matched to a gene: 11. CDR3 bases: TGTGCCCTTATGGCCGCGGGGGGGATCACCGGGGAGCTGTTTTTT. This encodes CALMAAGGITGELFF.

The chain is built from TRBV27 and TRBJ1-5; D might be TRBD1 (6 bases). V was cut by 2 bases and J by 4 bases, with 12 bases left in between. Germline CDR1 and CDR2: MNHEY and SMNVEV (reference sequence). The CDR3 is 15 residues long. CDR3 DNA sequence: TGTGCCAGCAGTTTAGGGGGGGCACTTAATCAGCCCCAGCATTTT. Its protein product is CASSLGGALNQPQHF.

This clone appeared a few times. CDR3 DNA: TGTGCCAGCCGGTCCACCGGGACAGGGGAAGGCTACACCTTC. Encoded protein: CASRSTGTGEGYTF. The V call is TRBV27, the J call TRBJ1-2; the match to TRBD1 covers 10 bases. V was pared by 8 bases and J by 8 bases, with 11 bases of the junction left unmatched. This CDR3 is built from 14 residues. In germline, CDR1 is MNHEY, CDR2 SMNVEV (reference sequence).

The table lists this clone with a few counts. The chain is built from TRBV9 and TRBJ1-2; D is unclear. The CDR3 spans 14 residues. The V end was cut by 0 bases, the J end by 5 bases, with 11 bases between. CDR1 is SGDLS, CDR2 YYNGEE, per germline. As DNA, the CDR3 is TGTGCCAGCAGCGTAGTTCACAGCTCTTATGGCTACACCTTC. Its translation: CASSVVHSSYGYTF.

V usage is TRBV7-2 and J usage is TRBJ2-5, with 7 bases aligning to TRBD2. Per germline, CDR1 SGHTA and CDR2 FQGNSA. The CDR3 extends over 17 amino acids. Trimming took 1 base from V and 2 from J; bases not matched to a gene: 10. The CDR3 DNA reads TGTGCCAGCAGCTTAGGGTTTACTAGCGAATTTCAAGAGACCCAGTACTTC. It is translated as CASSLGFTSEFQETQYF.

This chain connects TRBV10-2 to TRBJ2-7; 11 nucleotides match TRBD1. Per the germline V gene, CDR1 is WSHSY and CDR2 is SAAADI. The junction had 2 bases not matched to a gene; V was cut back by 8 bases and J by 2 bases. The CDR3 totals 13 residues. The CDR3, as DNA: TGCGCCAGCGGGACAGGGGGAACCTACGAGCAGTACTTC. Its protein is CASGTGGTYEQYF.

CDR3 nucleotide sequence: TGTGCCAGCAGCGCGACTAGCGGCCCCTACGAGCAGTACTTC. Translated: CASSATSGPYEQYF. The chain employs TRBV9 and TRBJ2-7; TRBD2 matches 9 bases. Germline V gene lookup returns CDR1 SGDLS and CDR2 YYNGEE. The V and J ends lost 3 bases and 2 bases, in that order; junction bases with no gene match: 3. The length of the CDR3 is 14 residues. Together with reference TRBV9 and TRBJ2-7, the CDR3 gives the full variable domain: DSGVTQTPKHLITATGQRVTLRCSPRSGDLSVYWYQQSLDQGLQFLIQYYNGEERAKGNILERFSAQQFPDLHSELNLSSLELGDSALYFCASSATSGPYEQYFGPGTRLTVT.

The V and J genes are TRBV14 and TRBJ1-3; the match to TRBD1 covers 7 bases. Germline V lookup: CDR1 SGHDN, CDR2 FVKESK. The CDR3 sequence is 14 residues long. Losses at the gene ends were 3 bases for V and 4 bases for J; bases not matched to a gene: 3. CDR3 sequence: CASSHPGQGNTIYF. The CDR3 coding sequence is TGTGCCAGCAGCCACCCGGGACAGGGAAACACCATATATTTT.

The chain joins TRBV3-1 (or the pseudogene TRBV3-2) to TRBJ2-7; D is unclear. From germline, CDR1 is LGHDT and CDR2 YNNKEL (reference sequence). The CDR3 spans 14 residues. V shed 3 bases and J shed 0 bases, with 9 bases lying between them. The DNA for the CDR3 is TGTGCCAGCAGCCAGACACTCACCTCCTACGAGCAGTACTTC. Translating gives CASSQTLTSYEQYF.

The rearrangement links TRBV12-3 or TRBV12-4 to TRBJ2-4, with D hard to call. This CDR3 is 13 amino acids long. Trimming removed 3 bases at V and 6 bases at J, with 9 bases between. The DNA of the CDR3 is TGTGCCAGCAGTTTTGGTGGCATAAACATTCAGTACTTC. It encodes CASSFGGINIQYF.

The chain employs TRBV28 and TRBJ1-4; 9 bases are shared with TRBD1. Per the germline V gene, CDR1 is MDHEN and CDR2 is SYDVKM. The ends lost 3 bases at V and 8 bases at J; junction bases unmatched: 7. CDR3 length equals 15 residues. This chain's CDR3 is CASSFAGQGGEKLFF. CDR3 DNA sequence: TGTGCCAGCAGTTTCGCGGGACAGGGCGGGGAAAAACTGTTTTTT.

This clone turned up a few times. The V call is TRBV4-1, the J call TRBJ2-7, with TRBD1 identical over 7 bases. The CDR3 consists of 16 residues. With 0 bases clipped from V and 4 bases from J, the junction kept 9 bases outside the gene matches. Germline V CDR1 and CDR2: MGHRA, YSYEKL. The CDR3 nucleotides are TGCGCCAGCAGCCAAGATATGACAGGGTCATATTACGAGCAGTACTTC. Protein product: CASSQDMTGSYYEQYF.

In nucleotides, the CDR3 is TGTGCCAGCAGTTTATACAGGGCAGATATGGAGACCCAGTACTTC. This codes for CASSLYRADMETQYF. The rearrangement uses TRBV28 and TRBJ2-5; maybe TRBD1 (6 bases). The V and J ends lost 1 base and 5 bases respectively, with 14 bases between them. CDR1 is MDHEN, CDR2 SYDVKM, per germline. This CDR3 contains 15 residues.

In its sample, this clone was seen a few times. The rearrangement joins TRBV5-8 to TRBJ1-1, with D maybe TRBD1 (6 bases). Looked up from germline, CDR1 is SGHTS and CDR2 is YDEGEE. The CDR3 extends over 16 amino acids. V was shortened by 0 bases and J by 1 base, with 13 bases between the two germline ends. For the CDR3, the DNA is TGTGCCAGCAGCTTGGCCTTTCAGGGGTGGAACACTGAAGCTTTCTTT. This translates into CASSLAFQGWNTEAFF.

The chain employs TRBV7-9 and TRBJ1-1, with D unclear. The CDR3 loop spans 14 amino acids. V was trimmed by 1 base and J by 2 bases, leaving 8 bases between them. Germline V gene data show CDR1 as SEHNR and CDR2 as FQNEAQ (reference sequence). CDR3 sequence: CASSLGGSNTEAFF. The CDR3 coding sequence is TGTGCCAGCAGCTTAGGAGGCAGCAACACTGAAGCTTTCTTT.